The 18 T cell receptor beta chains listed next were all sequenced from one sample in a study of post-analysis software for immune sequencing data. Whole-study results and caveats: The study found TRBV5-6, TRBV5-1 and TRBV20-1 among a few TRBV segments more frequent in patients than controls.

Unique molecular identifiers were present in the TCR beta cDNA libraries. One entry per CDR3 protein results from TCRdb running MiXCR on the PCR reads. The repertoire holds about 770,000 distinct CDR3 sequences, with just over 45% as singletons. No cognate antigen is known for these TCRs. The sequenced sample consisted of blood. The receptors come from a girl under 18 with multiple sclerosis.

The chain carries TRBV7-2 and TRBJ1-1; no reliable D call. The CDR3 has 15 amino acids. The ends were cut back, 0 bases at V and 6 bases at J, with 14 bases in the middle. Germline V CDR1 and CDR2: SGHTA, FQGNSA. In nucleotides, the CDR3 is TGTGCCAGCAGCTTAGCGCTGGGATATTGGGCTGAAGCTTTCTTT. This translates into CASSLALGYWAEAFF. Complete variable domain (other parts from reference TRBV7-2 and TRBJ1-1): GAGVSQSPSNKVTEKGKDVELRCDPISGHTALYWYRQSLGQGLEFLIYFQGNSAPDKSGLPSDRFSAERTGGSVSTLTIQRTQQEDSAVYLCASSLALGYWAEAFFGQGTRLTVV.

The table lists this clonotype with a few counts. This chain uses TRBV7-9 with TRBJ1-1; no clear D gene. Germline CDR1 and CDR2: SEHNR and FQNEAQ (reference sequence). This CDR3 region has 13 residues. With 8 bases removed from V and 0 bases from J, the gap between germline ends came to 10 bases. As DNA, the CDR3 is TGTGCCAGCGGAGACCCCTTGAACACTGAAGCTTTCTTT. Protein sequence: CASGDPLNTEAFF. The full variable domain, completed using reference TRBV7-9 and TRBJ1-1, is DTGVSQNPRHKITKRGQNVTFRCDPISEHNRLYWYRQTLGQGPEFLTYFQNEAQLEKSRLLSDRFSAERPKGSFSTLEIQRTEQGDSAMYLCASGDPLNTEAFFGQGTRLTVV.

A few counts support this clonotype. The V gene is TRBV7-6, the J gene TRBJ2-7; TRBD2 matches at 8 bases. J gave up 1 base and V 5 bases, and 10 bases lay outside the gene matches. The CDR3 sequence is 16 residues long. Germline CDR1 reads SGHVS; CDR2 reads FNYEAQ. The CDR3 DNA reads as TGTGCCAGCAGCGATACATATGGCGGGAGGTCCTACGAGCAGTACTTC. It codes for CASSDTYGGRSYEQYF.

The V gene is TRBV7-2, the J gene TRBJ1-1; 9 bases are a match to TRBD1. CDR1 SGHTA and CDR2 FQGNSA come from the germline V gene. The CDR3 loop spans 17 amino acids. V shed 3 bases, J shed 4 bases, and the junction held 12 bases outside the gene matches. The CDR3: CASSFSASGTGSTEAFF. The DNA for the CDR3 is TGTGCCAGCAGCTTTTCCGCTTCGGGGACAGGGTCCACTGAAGCTTTCTTT.

This clonotype came up a few times. The rearrangement joins TRBV29-1 to TRBJ2-7, with TRBD2 matching over 7 bases. With the DNA end fitting TRBJ2-5 better, the J assignment may be wrong. CDR1 and CDR2 from the germline V gene are SQVTM and ANQGSEA. The CDR3 spans 14 residues. In DNA form, the CDR3 reads TGCAGCGTCCGACTGGCGGGAGAAGGGGTGACCCAGTACTTC. Its translation is CSVRLAGEGVTQYF.

V and J are TRBV13 and TRBJ1-1; no clear D gene. The CDR3 loop spans 13 amino acids. Germline V gene lookup returns CDR1 PRHDT and CDR2 FYEKMQ (reference sequence). Trimming cost V 3 bases and J 3 bases, with 8 bases left between them. In DNA form, the CDR3 reads TGTGCCAGCAGCTTCCGACAAGACACTGAAGCTTTCTTT. It translates to CASSFRQDTEAFF.

The sample holds a few counts of this clonotype. This chain links TRBV9 with TRBJ2-3; possibly TRBD1 or TRBD2 for D (5 bases each). CDR1 and CDR2 from the germline V gene are SGDLS and YYNGEE. This CDR3 spans 16 amino acids. Trimming removed 0 bases at V and 5 bases at J, with 16 bases between. CDR3 amino acids: CASSVGIQGVGDTQYF. The CDR3 DNA sequence: TGTGCCAGCAGCGTAGGGATCCAGGGAGTGGGAGATACGCAGTATTTT.

The gene calls are TRBV20-1 and TRBJ2-5; D is unresolved. The CDR3 runs to 15 residues. Germline CDR1 DFQATT, CDR2 SNEGSKA (reference sequence). V dropped 3 bases and J dropped 2 bases, with 16 bases sitting between them. CDR3 DNA sequence: TGCAGTGCTAGGGACCCGCTGGGAACTCAAGAGACCCAGTACTTC. Protein sequence: CSARDPLGTQETQYF.

This chain connects TRBV12-3 or TRBV12-4 to TRBJ2-5, with 8 bases identical to TRBD2. CDR3 size: 15 residues. After removal of 5 bases from V and 11 bases from J, the junction contained 16 bases not matched to a gene. In DNA form, the CDR3 reads TGTGCCAGCAGTCCCCAAGCGGGAGTGGTCGATGAGCAGTACTTC. Translating gives CASSPQAGVVDEQYF.

The rearrangement uses TRBV3-1 and TRBJ2-1; TRBD2 aligns across 10 bases. This CDR3 has 17 amino acids. J was trimmed by 5 bases and V by 0 bases; bases with no gene match: 7. Germline CDR1 reads LGHDT; CDR2 reads YNNKEL (reference sequence). The CDR3 loop is CASSQDLRSGRDNEQFF. CDR3 DNA: TGTGCCAGCAGCCAAGATCTTAGGAGCGGGAGGGACAATGAGCAGTTCTTC.

The chain joins TRBV5-1 to TRBJ2-2, with TRBD1 matching over 9 bases. CDR3 length equals 16 residues. V gave up 0 bases and J gave up 6 bases; unmatched junction bases: 6. Germline values: CDR1 SGHRS, CDR2 YFSETQ. CDR3 loop: CASSLAPDRGPGELFF. The CDR3 nucleotides are TGCGCCAGCAGCTTGGCCCCGGACAGGGGTCCCGGGGAGCTGTTTTTT.

V gene TRBV4-3 combines with J gene TRBJ2-5; 7 nucleotides line up with TRBD2. This CDR3 has 13 amino acids. Germline lookup yields CDR1 LGHNA and CDR2 YSLEER. Trimming removed 0 bases from V and 9 bases from J; junction bases left unmatched: 4. This CDR3 is CASSQEPGRAQYF. The CDR3 coding sequence is TGCGCCAGCAGCCAAGAGCCAGGGAGGGCCCAGTACTTC.

This sequence joins TRBV24-1 and TRBJ2-1, with 8 nucleotides matching TRBD2. Germline V gene lookup returns CDR1 KGHDR and CDR2 SFDVKD. Trimming took 7 bases from V and 0 from J; bases not matched to a gene: 1. The CDR3 extends over 14 amino acids. The CDR3 protein is CATRAGGSYNEQFF. CDR3 sequence (DNA): TGTGCCACCAGGGCGGGAGGCTCCTACAATGAGCAGTTCTTC.

This clonotype was seen a handful of times. The rearrangement uses TRBV5-5 and TRBJ2-7; possibly TRBD1 for D (6 bases). The V gene's germline CDR1 is SGHKS and CDR2 YYEKEE (reference sequence). Trimming removed 4 bases at V and 7 bases at J, with 24 bases between. The CDR3 contains 16 residues. CDR3 in DNA: TGTGCCAGCAGCGGAACAGGGATCCCCCTCGCGGCTGAGCAGTACTTC. The encoded protein is CASSGTGIPLAAEQYF.

The chain links TRBV12-3 or TRBV12-4 to TRBJ1-1; possibly TRBD1 for D (6 bases). Trimming took off 6 bases at V and 4 bases at J, with 15 bases between the two ends. This CDR3 has 14 amino acids. This CDR3 reads CASSQGGWATEAFF. The CDR3 nucleotides read TGTGCCAGCAGCCAAGGGGGGTGGGCCACTGAAGCTTTCTTT.

The chain recombines TRBV6-1 with TRBJ2-4; D is ambiguous. Germline CDR1 reads MNHNS; CDR2 reads SASEGT. The germline V and J ends were trimmed by 5 bases and 6 bases, with 14 bases remaining between them. The CDR3 contains 14 residues. CDR3 residues: CASSRSGTSNIQYF. CDR3 in DNA: TGTGCCAGCAGTCGGTCAGGAACTTCAAACATTCAGTACTTC.

This clonotype was seen ten or more times. The CDR3 coding sequence is TGTGCCAGCAGCGTGTGGAAGGGGGTGTCCTACAATGAGCAGTTCTTC. This encodes CASSVWKGVSYNEQFF. J is TRBJ2-1 and V is TRBV7-9; a possible D gene is TRBD1 (6 bases). The germline gives CDR1 SEHNR, CDR2 FQNEAQ (reference sequence). The CDR3 sequence is 16 residues long. V lost 5 bases, J lost 1 base, and 15 bases lay in between.

The genes are TRBV29-1 and TRBJ2-7; TRBD1 matches at 8 bases. Germline CDR1 and CDR2: SQVTM and ANQGSEA. The CDR3 totals 15 residues. After removal of 6 bases from V and 0 bases from J, the junction contained 10 bases not matched to a gene. CDR3 coding DNA: TGCAGCGTGCGCACGACAGGGGAGAGCTCCTACGAGCAGTACTTC. The encoded protein is CSVRTTGESSYEQYF.